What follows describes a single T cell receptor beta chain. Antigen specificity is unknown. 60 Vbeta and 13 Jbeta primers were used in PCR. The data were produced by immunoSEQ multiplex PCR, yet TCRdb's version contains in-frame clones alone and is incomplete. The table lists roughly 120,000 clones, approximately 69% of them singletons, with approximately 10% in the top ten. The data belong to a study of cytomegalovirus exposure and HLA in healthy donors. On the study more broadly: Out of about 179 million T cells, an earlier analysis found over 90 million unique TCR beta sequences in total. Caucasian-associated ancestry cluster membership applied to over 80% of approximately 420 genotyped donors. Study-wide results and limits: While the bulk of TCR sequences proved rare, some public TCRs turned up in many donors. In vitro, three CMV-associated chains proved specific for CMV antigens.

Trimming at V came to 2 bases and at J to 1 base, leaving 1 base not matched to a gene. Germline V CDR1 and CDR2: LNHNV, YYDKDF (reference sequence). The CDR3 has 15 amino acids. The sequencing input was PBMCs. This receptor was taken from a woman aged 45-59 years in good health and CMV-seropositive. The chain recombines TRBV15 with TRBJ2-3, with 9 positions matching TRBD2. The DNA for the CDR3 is TGTGCCACCAGCAGACGGACTAGCGGCACAGATACGCAGTATTTT. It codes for CATSRRTSGTDTQYF.